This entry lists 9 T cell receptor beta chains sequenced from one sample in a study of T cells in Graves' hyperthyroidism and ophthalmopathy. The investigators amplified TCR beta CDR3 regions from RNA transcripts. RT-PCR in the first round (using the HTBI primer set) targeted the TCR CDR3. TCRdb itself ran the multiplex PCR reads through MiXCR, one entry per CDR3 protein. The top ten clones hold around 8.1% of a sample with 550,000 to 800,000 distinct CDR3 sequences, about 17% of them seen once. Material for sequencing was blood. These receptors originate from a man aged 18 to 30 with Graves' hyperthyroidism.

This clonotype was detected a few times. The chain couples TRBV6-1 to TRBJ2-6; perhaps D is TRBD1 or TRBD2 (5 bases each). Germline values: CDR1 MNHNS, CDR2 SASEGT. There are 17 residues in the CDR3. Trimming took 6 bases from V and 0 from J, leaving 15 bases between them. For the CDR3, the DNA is TGTGCCAGCAGCCCCGGGACGGTAAGCTCTGGGGCCAACGTCCTGACTTTC. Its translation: CASSPGTVSSGANVLTF.

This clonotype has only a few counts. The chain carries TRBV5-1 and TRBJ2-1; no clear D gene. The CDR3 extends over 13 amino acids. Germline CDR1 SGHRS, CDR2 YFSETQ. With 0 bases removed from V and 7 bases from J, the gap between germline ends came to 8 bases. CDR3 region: CASSLVVGNEQFF. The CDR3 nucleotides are TGCGCCAGCAGCTTGGTGGTGGGGAATGAGCAGTTCTTC.

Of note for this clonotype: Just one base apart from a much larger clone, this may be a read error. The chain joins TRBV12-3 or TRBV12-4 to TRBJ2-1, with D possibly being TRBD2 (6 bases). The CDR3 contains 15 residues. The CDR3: CASSFFSGSYNEQSF. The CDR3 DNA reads TGTGCCAGCAGTTTCTTTAGCGGATCCTACAATGAGCAGTCCTTC.

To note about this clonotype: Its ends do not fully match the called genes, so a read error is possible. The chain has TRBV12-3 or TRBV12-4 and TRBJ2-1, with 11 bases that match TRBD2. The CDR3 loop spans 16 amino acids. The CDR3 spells CASSPLGLAEYNGQFF. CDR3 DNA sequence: TGTGCCAGCAGTCCTTTGGGACTAGCGGAGTACAATGGGCAGTTCTTC.

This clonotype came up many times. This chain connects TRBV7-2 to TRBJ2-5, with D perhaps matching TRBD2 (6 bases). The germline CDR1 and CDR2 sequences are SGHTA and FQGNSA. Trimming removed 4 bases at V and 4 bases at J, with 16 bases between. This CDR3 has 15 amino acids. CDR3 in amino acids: CASSSGPGEGETQYF. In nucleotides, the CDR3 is TGTGCCAGCAGCTCCGGCCCGGGAGAGGGAGAGACCCAGTACTTC.

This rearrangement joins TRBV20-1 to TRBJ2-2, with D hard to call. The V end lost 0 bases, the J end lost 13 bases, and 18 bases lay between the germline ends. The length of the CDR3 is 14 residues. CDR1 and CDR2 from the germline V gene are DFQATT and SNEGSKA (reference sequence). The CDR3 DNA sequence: TGCAGTGCTAGAGATCCTGGTTTAGGCGGCAGGCTGTTTTTT. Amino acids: CSARDPGLGGRLFF.

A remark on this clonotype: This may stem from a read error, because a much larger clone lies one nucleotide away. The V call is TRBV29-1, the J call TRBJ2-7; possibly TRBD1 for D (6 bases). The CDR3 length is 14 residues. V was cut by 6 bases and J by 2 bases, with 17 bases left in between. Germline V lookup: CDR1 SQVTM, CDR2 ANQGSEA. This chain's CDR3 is CSVQLQGIPYEQYF. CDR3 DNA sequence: TGCAGCGTGCAGCTACAGGGTATCCCCTACGAGCAGTACTTC.

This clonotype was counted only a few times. The CDR3 coding sequence is TGCAGCGCGGGACTAGCGGGAGGGCCTCACGAGCAGTACTTC. Amino acid sequence: CSAGLAGGPHEQYF. The chain has TRBV29-1 and TRBJ2-7, with 16 bases aligning to TRBD2. Germline values: CDR1 SQVTM, CDR2 ANQGSEA. Trimming removed 7 bases from V and 5 bases from J; junction bases left unmatched: 5. The CDR3 consists of 14 residues.

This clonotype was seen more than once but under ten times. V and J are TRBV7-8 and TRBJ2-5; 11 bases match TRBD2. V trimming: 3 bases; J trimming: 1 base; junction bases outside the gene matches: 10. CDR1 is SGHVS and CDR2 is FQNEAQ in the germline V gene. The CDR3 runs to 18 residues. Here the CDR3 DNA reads TGTGCCAGCAGCTTTGTACTAGCGGGAGAATGGGCCCAAGAGACCCAGTACTTC. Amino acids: CASSFVLAGEWAQETQYF.